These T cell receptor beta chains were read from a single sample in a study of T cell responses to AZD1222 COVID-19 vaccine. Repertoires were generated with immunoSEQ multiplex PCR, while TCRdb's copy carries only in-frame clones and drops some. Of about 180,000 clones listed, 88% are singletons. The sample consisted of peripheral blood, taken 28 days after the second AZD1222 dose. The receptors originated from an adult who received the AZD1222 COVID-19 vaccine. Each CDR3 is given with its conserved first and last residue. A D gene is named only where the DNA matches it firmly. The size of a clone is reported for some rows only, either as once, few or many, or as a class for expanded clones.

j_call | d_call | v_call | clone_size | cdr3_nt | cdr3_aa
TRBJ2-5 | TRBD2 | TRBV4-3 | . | TGCGCCAGCAGCCAAGCGAGCCTAGCGGGGGGACAGTACCAAGAGACCCAGTACTTC | CASSQASLAGGQYQETQYF
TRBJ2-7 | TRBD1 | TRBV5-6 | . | TGTGCCAGCAGCTTGGGGACAGGCCTTGTCCAGTACTTC | CASSLGTGLVQYF
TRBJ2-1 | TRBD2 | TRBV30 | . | TGTGCCTGGAGTTTAAGGGGACTAAGTGAGCAGTTCTTC | CAWSLRGLSEQFF
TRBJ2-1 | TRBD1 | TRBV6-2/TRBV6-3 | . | TGTGCCAGCAGTGGCCTCGGGACAGGGTACAATGAGCAGTTCTTC | CASSGLGTGYNEQFF
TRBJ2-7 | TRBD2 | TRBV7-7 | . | TGTGCCAGCAGCCCTAGGACTAGCGGGGACGAGCAGTACTTC | CASSPRTSGDEQYF
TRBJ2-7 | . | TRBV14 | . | TGTGCCAGCAGCCAAGGCTGGGGGAGGACCTACGAGCAGTACTTC | CASSQGWGRTYEQYF
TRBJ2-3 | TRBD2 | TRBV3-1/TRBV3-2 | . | TGTGCCAGCAGCCAAGGATCGGGGGGGACAGATACGCAGTATTTT | CASSQGSGGTDTQYF
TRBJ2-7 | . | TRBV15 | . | TGTGCCACCAGCAGAGACAGGGACACCTACGAGCAGTACTTC | CATSRDRDTYEQYF
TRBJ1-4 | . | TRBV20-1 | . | TGCAGTGCTAGTCGGCAGGACCCTGAAAAACTGTTTTTT | CSASRQDPEKLFF
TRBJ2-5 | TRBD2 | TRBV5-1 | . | TGCGCCAGCAGCATAGCGGGGGGGCAAGAGACCCAGTACTTC | CASSIAGGQETQYF
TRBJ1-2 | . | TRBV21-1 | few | TGTGCCATCCCCCGGGACAGGACCCAGCGAACCTATGGCTACACCTTC | CAIPRDRTQRTYGYTF
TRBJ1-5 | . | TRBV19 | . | TGTGCCAGTAGTACTGACAGGATCAATCAGCCCCAGCATTTT | CASSTDRINQPQHF
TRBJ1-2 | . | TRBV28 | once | TGTGCCAGCAGCGGGGGGGTTCCACCTCTAAACTATGGCTACACCTTC | CASSGGVPPLNYGYTF
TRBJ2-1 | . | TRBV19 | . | TGTGCCAGTACCCCTCCCCCCTCCTCGTACCCCTCCTACAATGAGCAGTTCTTC | CASTPPPSSYPSYNEQFF
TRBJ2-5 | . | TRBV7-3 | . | TGTGCCAGCAGCCCCCGAGGCCAAGAGACCCAGTACTTC | CASSPRGQETQYF
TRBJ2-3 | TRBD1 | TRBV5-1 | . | TGCGCCAGCAGCTTGGCCACGGGACAGGAGAGGCAGTATTTT | CASSLATGQERQYF
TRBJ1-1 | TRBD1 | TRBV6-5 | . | TGTGCCAGCAGTTCCGGGACAGGGGGCGCTTGGACTGAAGCTTTCTTT | CASSSGTGGAWTEAFF
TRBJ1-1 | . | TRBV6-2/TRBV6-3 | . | TGTGCCAGCAGTCTTCAGGGCTATGAAGCTTTCTTT | CASSLQGYEAFF
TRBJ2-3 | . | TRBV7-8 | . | TGTGCCAGCAGCTTAGCCAGGGGGGAAAATACGCAGTATTTT | CASSLARGENTQYF
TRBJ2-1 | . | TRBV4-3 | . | TGCGCCAGCAGCCGGGCTATGGGGGGCGGGGCCGACAATGAGCAGTTCTTC | CASSRAMGGGADNEQFF
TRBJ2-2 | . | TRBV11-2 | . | TGTGCCAGCAGCTTAGATCGGGCCGGGGAGCTGTTTTTT | CASSLDRAGELFF
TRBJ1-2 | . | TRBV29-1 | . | TGCAGCGTTGGTGGGGGCAGCTATGGCTACACCTTC | CSVGGGSYGYTF
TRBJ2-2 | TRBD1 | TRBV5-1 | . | TGCGCCAGCAGCTTGGGAGGGGGACAGCTGAACACCGGGGAGCTGTTTTTT | CASSLGGGQLNTGELFF
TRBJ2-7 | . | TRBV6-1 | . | TGTGCCAGCAGTACACAGGGAAACGAGGCCGAGCAGTACTTC | CASSTQGNEAEQYF
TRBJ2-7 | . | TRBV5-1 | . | TGCGCCAGCAGCCCGATCGGGCGGGGCTACGAGCAGTACTTC | CASSPIGRGYEQYF
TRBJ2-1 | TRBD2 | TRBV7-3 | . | TGTGCCAGCAGCACTAGCGGGGGGGCGAATGAGCAGTTCTTC | CASSTSGGANEQFF
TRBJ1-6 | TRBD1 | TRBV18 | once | TGTGCCAGCTCACCACAAGGGACAGGCTCCTATAATTCACCCCTCCACTTT | CASSPQGTGSYNSPLHF
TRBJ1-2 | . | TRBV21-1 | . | TGTGCCAGCACCCGAAGGGGGCCCTCGACCTATGGCTACACCTTC | CASTRRGPSTYGYTF
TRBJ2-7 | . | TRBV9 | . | TGTGCCAGCAGCCATACCCGGGGGGGACAGGGTACCAACGAGCAGTACTTC | CASSHTRGGQGTNEQYF
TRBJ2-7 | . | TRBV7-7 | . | TGTGCTAGCAGCTTAGCCCCGGACAGCTCCTACGAGCAGTACTTC | CASSLAPDSSYEQYF
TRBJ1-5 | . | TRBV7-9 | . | TGTGCCAGCAGCTCGGGCCAATCGAGGCAGCCCCAGCATTTT | CASSSGQSRQPQHF